The 25 T cell receptor beta chains reported below all come from one sample, sequenced in a study of T-cell reconstitution after alpha-beta-depleted transplantation in children (dated by TCRdb to about 2016). Receptor amplification or capture employed PCR. TCRdb lists the instrument as Illumina HiSeq 2500. To normalize quantification of the TCRbeta repertoire, the TCR libraries were built with molecular barcoding that relied on unique molecular identifiers. TCRdb passed the public sequencing reads through fastp at Q25 and MiXCR, retaining productive beta sequences. CDR3 protein sequences are deduplicated, and each keeps its most common genes and DNA. Present in this sample are under 850,000 distinct CDR3 sequences, about an eighth of which were seen just once. 0.79% of the sample is taken by the ten largest. In light of the paper, this sample's treatment or condition label describes: allogeneic hematopoietic cell transplantation with graft depleted of TCRalphabeta T cells and CD19 B cells.

The input for sequencing was PBMCs, taken before TCRalphabeta/CD19-depleted stem cell transplant. The source of these receptors is a girl aged 2 to 9 with congenital amegakaryocytic thrombocytopenia, due to receive a stem cell transplant.

A few counts support this clonotype. The chain couples TRBV7-2 to TRBJ2-1; D is ambiguous. Trimming pared 4 bases from V and 12 bases from J, leaving 13 bases between. Germline V lookup: CDR1 SGHTA, CDR2 FQGNSA. There are 12 residues in the CDR3. The CDR3 protein is CASSSFFVSQFF. In nucleotides, the CDR3 is TGTGCCAGCAGCTCCTTTTTCGTATCGCAGTTCTTC.

This clonotype was detected ten times or more. V and J are TRBV28 and TRBJ2-1; 11 bases are a match to TRBD2. J was trimmed by 7 bases and V by 4 bases; bases with no gene match: 3. CDR1 is MDHEN and CDR2 is SYDVKM in the germline V gene. The CDR3 runs 14 residues. The CDR3 loop is CASSSRLAGNEQFF. The CDR3 bases are TGTGCCAGCAGTTCCCGACTAGCGGGGAATGAGCAGTTCTTC.

V gene TRBV5-6 combines with J gene TRBJ2-2, with D unresolved. This CDR3 has 15 residues. V lost 0 bases to trimming and J lost 6 bases, with 12 bases between them. Looked up from germline, CDR1 is SGHDT and CDR2 is YYEEEE. CDR3 residues: CASSLDGWPSGELFF. The CDR3, as DNA: TGTGCCAGCAGCTTGGATGGCTGGCCGTCCGGGGAGCTGTTTTTT. The complete variable domain, with remaining parts taken from reference TRBV5-6 and TRBJ2-2, reads DAGVTQSPTHLIKTRGQQVTLRCSPKSGHDTVSWYQQALGQGPQFIFQYYEEEERQRGNFPDRFSGHQFPNYSSELNVNALLLGDSALYLCASSLDGWPSGELFFGEGSRLTVL.

This clonotype was seen repeatedly, ten times or more. The chain combines TRBV20-1 with TRBJ2-5; D remains unclear. This CDR3 has 14 amino acids. V was cut by 2 bases and J by 2 bases, with 12 bases left in between. From germline, CDR1 is DFQATT and CDR2 SNEGSKA (reference sequence). The CDR3 DNA is TGCAGTGCTAGACGTCCCAGAGTACAAGAGACCCAGTACTTC. Its protein product is CSARRPRVQETQYF.

This clonotype was counted between two and nine times. CDR3 in DNA: TGCAGTGCTAGAGCCTCCAGACCGGGACAGGGTTTGCCAGGCTATAATTCACCCCTCCACTTT. Protein product: CSARASRPGQGLPGYNSPLHF. The chain uses TRBV20-1 and TRBJ1-6; TRBD1 matches at 9 bases. The V gene's germline CDR1 is DFQATT and CDR2 SNEGSKA (reference sequence). The CDR3 has 21 amino acids. V lost 1 base and J lost 3; bases outside the gene matches: 19.

The genes are TRBV3-1 and TRBJ2-3; D call uncertain. V lost 6 bases, J lost 7 bases, and 11 bases lay in between. Germline CDR1 and CDR2: LGHDT and YNNKEL (reference sequence). The length of the CDR3 is 12 residues. The CDR3 region is CASSLPGNTQYF. CDR3 nucleotide sequence: TGTGCCAGCAGTCTCCCCGGAAATACGCAGTATTTT.

This clonotype was observed at least ten times. The chain uses TRBV20-1 and TRBJ2-3, with D maybe TRBD2 (6 bases). V shed 6 bases and J shed 3 bases, with 19 bases lying between them. The CDR3 runs 15 residues. CDR1 and CDR2 from the germline V gene are DFQATT and SNEGSKA (reference sequence). CDR3 protein: CSATRGGTLTDTQYF. In nucleotides, the CDR3 is TGCAGTGCCACGCGGGGTGGGACGCTAACAGATACGCAGTATTTT.

At least ten counts were recorded for this clonotype. V usage is TRBV29-1 and J usage is TRBJ2-5; TRBD2 matches 10 bases. J was trimmed by 0 bases and V by 4 bases; bases with no gene match: 11. The CDR3 extends over 17 amino acids. The V gene's germline CDR1 is SQVTM and CDR2 ANQGSEA. The CDR3 DNA is TGCAGCGTTGGGGGGGCTAGCGGGAGCCGGTACCAAGAGACCCAGTACTTC. Residues: CSVGGASGSRYQETQYF.

The chain couples TRBV3-1 to TRBJ2-7; D might be TRBD1 (6 bases). V gave up 2 bases and J gave up 7 bases, with 12 bases separating them. Per germline, CDR1 LGHDT and CDR2 YNNKEL (reference sequence). The CDR3 is 13 amino acids. Written as DNA, the CDR3 is TGTGCCAGCAGCCAACAGACAGGTGGGGAGCAGTACTTC. Translating gives CASSQQTGGEQYF.

This clonotype occurred many times. The CDR3 DNA is TGTGCCAGCAGTTACGGTAGTGGGGAGGGTCTCTACGAGCAGTACTTC. Translated, it gives CASSYGSGEGLYEQYF. The genes are TRBV6-5 and TRBJ2-7; 7 bases are shared with TRBD2. CDR1 MNHEY and CDR2 SVGAGI come from the germline V gene. V was pared by 2 bases and J by 3 bases, with 10 bases of the junction left unmatched. The CDR3 contains 16 residues.

This clonotype came up a few times. This CDR3 is CSVDVGLANSYEQYF. DNA of the CDR3: TGCAGCGTTGACGTCGGACTAGCGAACTCCTACGAGCAGTACTTC. V usage is TRBV29-1 and J usage is TRBJ2-7, with 9 bases identical to TRBD2. This CDR3 is built from 15 residues. Germline assignment: CDR1 SQVTM and CDR2 ANQGSEA. Unmatched junction bases numbered 6, after V lost 3 bases and J lost 0 bases.

This chain uses TRBV20-1 with TRBJ2-1, with D perhaps given as TRBD1 or TRBD2 (5 bases each). The germline V gene encodes CDR1 DFQATT and CDR2 SNEGSKA (reference sequence). This CDR3 is built from 12 residues. The V and J ends lost 7 bases and 6 bases respectively, with 13 bases between them. This CDR3 reads CSVGTIFNEQFF. The CDR3 DNA follows: TGCAGTGTCGGGACCATCTTCAATGAGCAGTTCTTC.

Many counts were recorded for this clonotype. The DNA for the CDR3 is TGTGCCAGCAGTGACCTCCGGGACAGTCGGCACGAGCAGTACTTC. Amino acids: CASSDLRDSRHEQYF. This rearrangement joins TRBV25-1 to TRBJ2-7; 7 bases agree with TRBD1. Germline trimming cut 3 bases from V and 5 bases from J; bases unmatched to any gene: 10. The CDR3 sequence is 15 residues long. Germline V gene lookup returns CDR1 MGHDK and CDR2 SYGVNS.

This clonotype has at least ten counts. The chain combines TRBV10-3 with TRBJ2-7; the match to TRBD1 covers 8 bases. J was trimmed by 0 bases and V by 6 bases; bases with no gene match: 4. CDR3 length: 14 amino acids. CDR1 is ENHRY and CDR2 is SYGVKD in the germline V gene. DNA of the CDR3: TGTGCCATCAGGGGACAGGCGAGCTCCTACGAGCAGTACTTC. It yields the protein CAIRGQASSYEQYF.

This clonotype was seen repeatedly, ten times or more. The V and J genes are TRBV4-1 and TRBJ2-7; the D is unclear. V shed 0 bases and J shed 2 bases, with 5 bases lying between them. Germline-derived CDR1 and CDR2 are MGHRA and YSYEKL. The CDR3 length is 13 residues. This CDR3 is CASSQDRPYEQYF. CDR3 sequence (DNA): TGCGCCAGCAGCCAAGACAGGCCCTACGAGCAGTACTTC.

This clonotype was counted ten times or more. J is TRBJ1-1 and V is TRBV5-1; D perhaps matches TRBD1 (5 bases). The CDR3 covers 14 residues. Germline CDR1 is SGHRS and CDR2 is YFSETQ. V was pared by 1 base and J by 4 bases, with 11 bases between. The CDR3 DNA sequence: TGCGCCAGCAGCTTGTCCCCGGGGGTCACTGAAGCTTTCTTT. Translated, it gives CASSLSPGVTEAFF.

Only a few counts were recorded for this clonotype. The chain employs TRBV9 and TRBJ2-1; 10 bases are a match to TRBD2. V lost 4 bases, J lost 2 bases, and 9 bases stayed unmatched. The CDR3 totals 17 residues. CDR1 is SGDLS, CDR2 YYNGEE, per germline. The CDR3 spells CASSNPSGSHTYNEQFF. CDR3 bases: TGTGCCAGCAGCAATCCTAGCGGGAGTCACACCTACAATGAGCAGTTCTTC.

This clonotype occurred a few times. The rearrangement links TRBV11-2 to TRBJ2-7, with 11 nucleotides matching TRBD2. The CDR3 extends over 15 amino acids. CDR1 is SGHAT, CDR2 FQNNGV, per germline. With 4 bases clipped from V and 2 bases from J, the junction kept 4 bases outside the gene matches. CDR3 DNA: TGTGCCAGCAGCTCCCTAGCGGGAGGACCCTACGAGCAGTACTTC. Its translation is CASSSLAGGPYEQYF.

This clonotype was seen ten or more times. The chain couples TRBV27 to TRBJ2-3, with 8 bases identical to TRBD2. The CDR3 runs 16 residues. Germline values: CDR1 MNHEY, CDR2 SMNVEV (reference sequence). The V and J ends lost 5 bases and 2 bases, in that order; junction bases with no gene match: 9. CDR3 DNA: TGTGCCAGCAGTGTCCTTTCGGGAGGGATCACAGATACGCAGTATTTT. This sequence encodes CASSVLSGGITDTQYF.

This clonotype showed up many times. CDR3 protein: CASSPIGMNTEAFF. CDR3 sequence (DNA): TGCGCCAGCAGCCCAATCGGGATGAACACTGAAGCTTTCTTT. The chain combines TRBV5-1 with TRBJ1-1; D remains unclear. Looked up from germline, CDR1 is SGHRS and CDR2 is YFSETQ. The CDR3 is 14 residues long. The V end lost 4 bases, the J end lost 0 bases, and 10 bases lay between the germline ends.

This clonotype was picked up many times. The chain recombines TRBV4-1 with TRBJ2-3, with TRBD2 matching over 7 bases. Per germline, CDR1 MGHRA and CDR2 YSYEKL. V was clipped by 6 bases and J by 6 bases; unmatched bases: 12. This CDR3 is 15 amino acids long. The CDR3 DNA follows: TGCGCCAGCAGTCAACGGGGGGAACTACAGGATACGCAGTATTTT. This translates into CASSQRGELQDTQYF.

Note on this clonotype: This sequence may be a read error, since a much larger clone differs from it by one base. The rearrangement links TRBV20-1 to TRBJ2-5; 8 bases fit TRBD2. This CDR3 spans 14 amino acids. Germline CDR1 is DFQATT and CDR2 is SNEGSKA (reference sequence). CDR3 in amino acids: CCADLSGVEETQYF. CDR3 DNA: TGCTGTGCGGACCTTAGCGGGGTTGAAGAGACCCAGTACTTC.

This clonotype was detected ten times or more. The V and J genes are TRBV5-4 and TRBJ2-5, with TRBD1 matching 7 bases. The trim removed 2 bases at V and 0 bases at J, leaving 7 bases unmatched. This CDR3 spans 16 amino acids. Per germline, CDR1 SGHNT and CDR2 YYREEE (reference sequence). The CDR3 coding sequence is TGTGCCAGCAGCTTTCCGGGACAGCACTACCAAGAGACCCAGTACTTC. This translates into CASSFPGQHYQETQYF.

Ten or more counts support this clonotype. The rearrangement joins TRBV5-1 to TRBJ1-1; no reliable D call. Germline V CDR1 and CDR2: SGHRS, YFSETQ. V lost 1 base to trimming and J lost 3 bases, with 10 bases between them. The CDR3 consists of 14 residues. The CDR3 region has the DNA TGCGCCAGCAGCTTGTACGCAGGAGACACTGAAGCTTTCTTT. Translated: CASSLYAGDTEAFF.

This clonotype was seen many times. V is TRBV12-3 or TRBV12-4 and J is TRBJ2-7; TRBD1 agrees at 8 bases. The trim removed 5 bases at V and 2 bases at J, leaving 5 bases unmatched. The length of the CDR3 is 14 residues. CDR3 DNA sequence: TGTGCCAGCAGTCTCGACAGGGGTGCCTACGAGCAGTACTTC. Translating gives CASSLDRGAYEQYF.